The 13 T cell receptor beta chains given below trace back to one sample, sequenced in a study of OX40 agonist ivuxolimab in advanced cancers. Repertoires were generated with immunoSEQ multiplex PCR, while TCRdb's copy carries only in-frame clones and drops some. The sample lists approximately 63,000 clones, 86% occurring once. The sequencing used CD4+ or CD8+ T cells sorted from blood, collected in a trial of the OX40 agonist ivuxolimab. The receptors were sampled from an adult with an advanced solid tumor such as melanoma, head and neck, liver or kidney cancer.

This chain joins TRBV10-3 and TRBJ2-3, with TRBD2 matching over 7 bases. The CDR3 is 16 residues long. Trimming at V came to 3 bases and at J to 0 bases, leaving 6 bases not matched to a gene. Germline CDR1 reads ENHRY; CDR2 reads SYGVKD. In DNA form, the CDR3 reads TGTGCCATCAGTGATACCGGGACTAAAAGCACAGATACGCAGTATTTT. Translating it yields CAISDTGTKSTDTQYF.

V usage is TRBV29-1 and J usage is TRBJ1-4; unclear D gene. Trimming shortened V by 7 bases and J by 7 bases, and 19 bases separated the two germline ends. The CDR3 totals 14 residues. Germline CDR1 reads SQVTM; CDR2 reads ANQGSEA. The CDR3 spells CSAQKVGGIEKLFF. The CDR3 DNA sequence: TGCAGCGCCCAAAAGGTTGGCGGGATTGAAAAACTGTTTTTT.

V gene TRBV9 combines with J gene TRBJ1-2; TRBD1 matches 7 bases. The germline V gene has CDR1 SGDLS and CDR2 YYNGEE. The CDR3 length is 15 residues. V lost 3 bases, J lost 5 bases, and 10 bases stayed unmatched. For the CDR3, the DNA is TGTGCCAGCAGCGCGTCCGGGACAGTAGATTATGGCTACACCTTC. Translating it yields CASSASGTVDYGYTF.

This sequence joins TRBV5-1 and TRBJ2-5; perhaps TRBD1 as D (6 bases). CDR1 and CDR2 from the germline V gene are SGHRS and YFSETQ. Trimming left V 9 bases short and J 5 bases short, with 17 bases between. CDR3 length equals 13 residues. In DNA, the CDR3 is TGCGCCACCTCCCCAGGGGATGGGGAGACCCAGTACTTC. Translated: CATSPGDGETQYF.

The chain links TRBV5-8 to TRBJ1-2; possible D gene TRBD1, 6 bases. V was cut by 4 bases and J by 8 bases, with 18 bases left in between. The CDR3 totals 14 residues. Germline CDR1 reads SGHTS; CDR2 reads YDEGEE. The CDR3 coding sequence is TGTGCCAGCAGCCCCGGACAGTTCCTCGGAGGCTACACCTTC. This translates into CASSPGQFLGGYTF.

V usage is TRBV6-5 and J usage is TRBJ1-2; 8 bases match TRBD1. Germline CDR1 reads MNHEY; CDR2 reads SVGAGI. The ends lost 0 bases at V and 7 bases at J; junction bases unmatched: 7. CDR3 length equals 15 residues. This chain's CDR3 is CASSYSYRGEAGYTF. The DNA for the CDR3 is TGTGCCAGCAGTTACTCGTACAGGGGGGAGGCTGGCTACACCTTC.

The chain is built from TRBV11-2 and TRBJ2-5; 14 bases align to TRBD2. The V gene end was trimmed by 1 base and the J gene end by 4 bases; junction bases not matched to a gene: 2. CDR1 SGHAT and CDR2 FQNNGV come from the germline V gene. The CDR3 contains 16 residues. CDR3 sequence reads: CASSLGGLAGAETQYF. The DNA for the CDR3 is TGTGCCAGCAGCTTAGGGGGACTAGCGGGAGCAGAGACCCAGTACTTC.

CDR3 loop: CASSLEGTSGTNTGELFF. The CDR3 DNA follows: TGCGCCAGCAGCTTGGAGGGAACTAGCGGGACGAACACCGGGGAGCTGTTTTTT. The J gene is TRBJ2-2, the V gene TRBV5-1; 10 bases are a match to TRBD2. The ends lost 0 bases at V and 0 bases at J; junction bases unmatched: 5. CDR3 length: 18 residues. Germline lookup yields CDR1 SGHRS and CDR2 YFSETQ.

V gene TRBV6-5 combines with J gene TRBJ1-4; D gene unclear. The V and J ends lost 2 bases and 0 bases respectively, with 10 bases between them. Germline V gene lookup returns CDR1 MNHEY and CDR2 SVGAGI. CDR3 length equals 16 residues. The chain's CDR3 is CASSYQAGATNEKLFF. The CDR3 DNA sequence: TGTGCCAGCAGTTACCAGGCAGGAGCAACTAATGAAAAACTGTTTTTT.

This clone was observed a single time. This chain links TRBV29-1 with TRBJ2-5; 8 positions match TRBD1. Germline CDR1 and CDR2: SQVTM and ANQGSEA. V was pared by 1 base and J by 4 bases, with 5 bases of the junction left unmatched. The CDR3 runs to 14 residues. The CDR3 region has the DNA TGCAGCGTTGAAGCCTACAGGGGGAGAGAGACCCAGTACTTC. This codes for CSVEAYRGRETQYF. The full variable domain, completed using reference TRBV29-1 and TRBJ2-5, is SAVISQKPSRDICQRGTSLTIQCQVDSQVTMMFWYRQQPGQSLTLIATANQGSEATYESGFVIDKFPISRPNLTFSTLTVSNMSPEDSSIYLCSVEAYRGRETQYFGPGTRLLVL.

The chain combines TRBV10-3 with TRBJ2-2; 10 positions match TRBD2. Germline CDR1 is ENHRY and CDR2 is SYGVKD. Trimming cost V 2 bases and J 1 base; bases outside gene matches: 7. The CDR3 length is 18 residues. The CDR3 sequence: CAISEPSGRAKNTGELFF. As DNA, the CDR3 is TGTGCCATCAGTGAGCCCAGCGGGAGGGCGAAGAACACCGGGGAGCTGTTTTTT.

This sequence joins TRBV2 and TRBJ2-3; D gene unclear. The CDR3 is made up of 17 amino acids. Looked up from germline, CDR1 is SNHLY and CDR2 is FYNNEI. The V end was cut by 2 bases, the J end by 1 base, with 16 bases between. CDR3 in DNA: TGTGCCAGCAGTGAACAGGCACTCCCATGGGGCACAGATACGCAGTATTTT. Translated, it gives CASSEQALPWGTDTQYF.

The genes are TRBV5-1 and TRBJ2-5, with a weak D call TRBD2 (6 bases). The CDR3 has 15 residues. Germline values: CDR1 SGHRS, CDR2 YFSETQ. Trimming cost V 0 bases and J 5 bases, with 14 bases left between them. Here the CDR3 DNA reads TGCGCCAGCAGCTTGGCATCATCGGGGGAGGAGACCCAGTACTTC. Amino acids: CASSLASSGEETQYF.